The 27 T cell receptor beta chains below were found in one sample sequenced in a study of Ad26.COV2.S vaccination and SARS-CoV-2 variants. Here immunoSEQ multiplex PCR was the method, and the copy in TCRdb shows in-frame clones only, minus some. Of about half a million clones in the sample, about 89% were seen once. The sample's treatment: roughly 20 received Ad26.COV2.S at low or high dose, single or two shots; 5 received placebo; per-sample allocation not given. The samples were gathered on day 63 after the first injection of vaccine or placebo. The sample here was peripheral blood, taken in a trial of Ad26.COV2.S vaccine versus placebo. Receptors originate from a person between 18 and 65 years old who received the Ad26.COV2.S COVID-19 vaccine or a placebo.

The chain links TRBV11-2 to TRBJ2-1; maybe TRBD2 (5 bases). Germline V CDR1 and CDR2: SGHAT, FQNNGV. The CDR3 covers 14 residues. Between the trimmed V and J ends, which lost 1 base and 3 bases, there was a span of 7 bases. CDR3 sequence: CASSLVGVYNEQFF. DNA of the CDR3: TGTGCCAGCAGCTTAGTCGGGGTCTACAATGAGCAGTTCTTC.

In its sample, this clone was seen a few times. The chain combines TRBV1 with TRBJ1-5; no check of the table's D call, TRBD1, against the DNA was made. TRBV1 corresponds to a pseudogene. This CDR3 comprises 13 residues. CDR3 loop: CTSTDSHSSAQHF. The CDR3 coding sequence is TGCACCAGCACGGACAGCCACTCTTCAGCCCAGCATTTT.

The chain recombines TRBV2 with TRBJ2-6; D is perhaps TRBD1 (5 bases). Deletions cut 2 bases from V and 0 bases from J, with 8 bases between. The CDR3 spans 16 residues. Germline lookup yields CDR1 SNHLY and CDR2 FYNNEI. For the CDR3, the DNA is TGTGCCAGCAGTGAAAGGGGCTACTCTGGGGCCAACGTCCTGACTTTC. It yields the protein CASSERGYSGANVLTF.

The rearrangement joins TRBV7-6 to TRBJ2-5, with TRBD2 identical over 10 bases. Germline CDR1 is SGHVS and CDR2 is FNYEAQ. The CDR3 sequence is 15 residues long. V shed 5 bases and J 4 bases; nucleotides not matched to a gene: 7. The CDR3 sequence: CASSRRGLATETQYF. The CDR3 DNA reads TGTGCCAGCAGCAGACGGGGACTAGCGACAGAGACCCAGTACTTC.

This chain joins TRBV7-2 and TRBJ2-7; D is perhaps TRBD2 (6 bases). The CDR3 consists of 16 residues. Between the trimmed V and J ends, which lost 4 bases and 2 bases, there was a span of 18 bases. Germline values: CDR1 SGHTA, CDR2 FQGNSA. CDR3 protein: CASSYTSGTSTYEQYF. CDR3 DNA sequence: TGTGCCAGCAGCTACACGTCGGGGACTTCGACCTACGAGCAGTACTTC. The variable domain in full, with the rest retrieved from reference TRBV7-2 and TRBJ2-7, is GAGVSQSPSNKVTEKGKDVELRCDPISGHTALYWYRQSLGQGLEFLIYFQGNSAPDKSGLPSDRFSAERTGGSVSTLTIQRTQQEDSAVYLCASSYTSGTSTYEQYFGPGTRLTVT.

The chain joins TRBV14 to TRBJ2-7; 8 positions agree with TRBD1. The CDR3 is 15 residues long. The germline CDR1 and CDR2 sequences are SGHDN and FVKESK. After removal of 1 base from V and 3 bases from J, the junction contained 5 bases not matched to a gene. CDR3 coding DNA: TGTGCCAGCAGCCAAGTTGCAGGGGGCGACTACGAGCAGTACTTC. It encodes CASSQVAGGDYEQYF.

The chain has TRBV6-5 and TRBJ1-5, with D perhaps matching TRBD1 (6 bases). The germline V gene encodes CDR1 MNHEY and CDR2 SVGAGI. The CDR3 is made up of 13 amino acids. V was pared by 4 bases and J by 5 bases, with 9 bases between. The CDR3 region is CASSWDTYQPQHF. The CDR3 coding sequence is TGTGCCAGCAGTTGGGACACCTATCAGCCCCAGCATTTT.

This chain links TRBV5-1 with TRBJ1-4, with D maybe TRBD1 (5 bases). The CDR3 is 17 amino acids. Trimming took 0 bases from V and 2 from J, leaving 14 bases between them. Germline CDR1 is SGHRS and CDR2 is YFSETQ. CDR3 sequence reads: CASSLGLGGRTNEKLFF. The CDR3 coding sequence is TGCGCCAGCAGCTTGGGATTGGGGGGACGGACTAATGAAAAACTGTTTTTT.

The rearrangement links TRBV6-5 to TRBJ2-7; D ambiguous. Germline CDR1 reads MNHEY; CDR2 reads SVGAGI. This CDR3 is built from 12 residues. V dropped 5 bases and J dropped 2 bases, with 7 bases sitting between them. Written as DNA, the CDR3 is TGTGCCAGCAGTACTCCTACCTACGAGCAGTACTTC. Its protein product is CASSTPTYEQYF.

On this clone itself: The identical CDR3 is also encoded by other nucleotide sequences in the sample. Here the CDR3 reads CASSSPGQNTGELFF. The CDR3 region has the DNA TGTGCCAGCAGCTCTCCCGGACAGAACACCGGGGAGCTGTTTTTT. This rearrangement joins TRBV7-3 to TRBJ2-2; TRBD1 might be the D (5 bases). With 4 bases removed from V and 1 base from J, the gap between germline ends came to 10 bases. This CDR3 is built from 15 residues. The V gene's germline CDR1 is SGHTA and CDR2 FQGTGA.

The chain is built from TRBV14 and TRBJ2-2; D is undetermined. The CDR3 sequence is 14 residues long. The germline gives CDR1 SGHDN, CDR2 FVKESK. Deletions cut 2 bases from V and 6 bases from J, with 10 bases between. CDR3 amino acids: CASSQNMIPGELFF. The DNA for the CDR3 is TGTGCCAGCAGCCAAAATATGATCCCCGGGGAGCTGTTTTTT.

CDR3 sequence reads: CASSFRELNTEAFF. The CDR3 DNA sequence: TGTGCCAGCAGTTTTAGGGAACTGAACACTGAAGCTTTCTTT. The genes are TRBV28 and TRBJ1-1; no reliable D call. This CDR3 is 14 amino acids long. V lost 3 bases, J lost 0 bases, and 8 bases lay in between. Germline assignment: CDR1 MDHEN and CDR2 SYDVKM.

The rearrangement links TRBV15 to TRBJ2-1; TRBD2 matches 13 bases. The germline gives CDR1 LNHNV, CDR2 YYDKDF (reference sequence). This CDR3 has 17 residues. The J segment lost 7 bases and the V segment lost 3 bases, leaving 9 bases of the junction unmatched. Here the CDR3 DNA reads TGTGCCACCAGCAGTAGACTAGCGGGAGGACCCGGAAATGAGCAGTTCTTC. Its protein is CATSSRLAGGPGNEQFF.

The chain couples TRBV6-5 to TRBJ1-5; 7 bases align to TRBD1. V dropped 7 bases and J dropped 6; count of bases not matched to a gene: 9. CDR1 is MNHEY and CDR2 is SVGAGI in the germline V gene. The CDR3 spans 14 residues. CDR3 sequence reads: CASKEGAGRQPQHF. For the CDR3, the DNA is TGTGCCAGCAAGGAGGGGGCGGGTCGTCAGCCCCAGCATTTT.

V is TRBV5-8 and J is TRBJ2-7; 13 nucleotides align to TRBD2. This CDR3 has 18 residues. V lost 2 bases and J lost 3; bases outside the gene matches: 11. CDR1 is SGHTS, CDR2 YDEGEE, per germline. Written as DNA, the CDR3 is TGTGCCAGCAGCTTAAAAATCGGGACTAGCGGGGCGAGCTACGAGCAGTACTTC. Amino acids: CASSLKIGTSGASYEQYF.

The rearrangement uses TRBV28 and TRBJ1-5; 7 bases are a match to TRBD1. The CDR3 consists of 15 residues. J gave up 2 bases and V 4 bases, and 5 bases lay outside the gene matches. Germline V CDR1 and CDR2: MDHEN, SYDVKM. CDR3 sequence reads: CASSYGGTGNQPQHF. CDR3 nucleotide sequence: TGTGCCAGCAGTTACGGGGGGACAGGCAATCAGCCCCAGCATTTT.

The V gene is TRBV7-9, the J gene TRBJ1-2; no firm D call. The CDR3 sequence is 11 residues long. Germline V lookup: CDR1 SEHNR, CDR2 FQNEAQ (reference sequence). Trimming left V 4 bases short and J 9 bases short, with 9 bases between. The CDR3 DNA is TGTGCCAGCAGCTCTCCTCAACGCTACACCTTC. Translating gives CASSSPQRYTF.

In DNA form, the CDR3 reads TGTGCCAGCAGCCAAGTGTCAGGGGCGAACACTGAAGCTTTCTTT. Translation gives CASSQVSGANTEAFF. The V gene is TRBV4-2, the J gene TRBJ1-1, with D possibly being TRBD1 (6 bases). The CDR3 is 15 residues long. The germline V gene encodes CDR1 LGHNA and CDR2 YNFKEQ. Trimming stripped 1 base from V and 1 base from J, with 10 bases between.

The chain links TRBV4-3 to TRBJ1-4; D is possibly TRBD1 (5 bases). Germline values: CDR1 LGHNA, CDR2 YSLEER. The CDR3 has 17 residues. V shed 1 base and J shed 0 bases, with 12 bases lying between them. Here the CDR3 reads CASSQVADSATNEKLFF. The CDR3, as DNA: TGCGCCAGCAGCCAAGTGGCCGACAGTGCAACTAATGAAAAACTGTTTTTT.

The J gene is TRBJ2-7, the V gene TRBV21-1; the table's D call, TRBD2, was not checked against the DNA. TRBV21-1 is shown as a pseudogene. There are 15 residues in the CDR3. CDR3 region: CASRGTSGGGDEQYF. The CDR3, as DNA: TGTGCCAGCAGGGGGACTAGCGGGGGCGGGGACGAGCAGTACTTC.

The CDR3: CASSWGIYGYTF. In DNA form, the CDR3 reads TGTGCCAGCAGTTGGGGCATCTATGGCTACACCTTC. The gene calls are TRBV12-3 or TRBV12-4 and TRBJ1-2; possible D gene TRBD1, 5 bases. The ends were cut back, 4 bases at V and 4 bases at J, with 7 bases in the middle. The CDR3 runs to 12 residues.

The rearrangement joins TRBV29-1 to TRBJ2-5, with 7 bases fitting TRBD1. CDR1 SQVTM and CDR2 ANQGSEA come from the germline V gene. V lost 4 bases to trimming and J lost 5 bases; unmatched junction nucleotides: 4. The CDR3 has 12 residues. CDR3 nucleotides: TGCAGCGTTGGACAGGGTACCGAGACCCAGTACTTC. Its translation is CSVGQGTETQYF.

V gene TRBV7-9 combines with J gene TRBJ2-5; D not resolved. The length of the CDR3 is 12 residues. Germline V gene data show CDR1 as SEHNR and CDR2 as FQNEAQ (reference sequence). V was clipped by 5 bases and J by 2 bases, with 6 bases between them. DNA for the CDR3: TGTGCCAGCAGCCAATCTCAAGAGACCCAGTACTTC. Amino acids: CASSQSQETQYF.

The chain's CDR3 is CASSLEGLSGYTF. CDR3 in DNA: TGTGCCAGCAGCTTGGAGGGGCTGAGTGGCTACACCTTC. V usage is TRBV7-3 and J usage is TRBJ1-2; possibly TRBD1 for D (5 bases). Germline assignment: CDR1 SGHTA and CDR2 FQGTGA. The CDR3 sequence is 13 residues long. Trimming shortened V by 3 bases and J by 7 bases, and 12 bases separated the two germline ends.

This chain joins TRBV9 and TRBJ2-3; 9 nucleotides match TRBD2. CDR3 length equals 16 residues. Germline loops: CDR1 SGDLS, CDR2 YYNGEE. The V and J ends lost 4 bases and 5 bases, in that order; junction bases with no gene match: 11. In nucleotides, the CDR3 is TGTGCCAGCAGCCCGCTATCGGCGGGGGGGCAAGATACGCAGTATTTT. Its translation: CASSPLSAGGQDTQYF.

The chain joins TRBV5-1 to TRBJ2-3, with D unresolved. V lost 1 base to trimming and J lost 2 bases, with 11 bases between them. In germline, CDR1 is SGHRS, CDR2 YFSETQ. This CDR3 has 15 amino acids. The chain's CDR3 is CASSLSVISTDTQYF. DNA of the CDR3: TGCGCCAGCAGCTTGAGTGTAATCTCCACAGATACGCAGTATTTT.

This clone was counted once. The chain has TRBV6-2 or TRBV6-3 and TRBJ2-7; no firm D call. V lost 5 bases to trimming and J lost 5 bases, with 19 bases between them. Germline V gene data show CDR1 as MNHEY and CDR2 as SVGEGT. The CDR3 runs 15 residues. CDR3 amino acids: CASSPPPAVRNEQYF. The CDR3 bases are TGTGCCAGCAGTCCCCCCCCCGCGGTTCGGAACGAGCAGTACTTC.